Many counts were recorded for the clone carrying this TCR beta chain. Its antigen is currently unknown. The data were taken from a study of breast tumors, draining lymph nodes, adjacent tissues. Germline V lookup: CDR1 LNHDA, CDR2 SQIVND (reference sequence). J gave up 10 bases and V 0 bases, and 5 bases lay outside the gene matches. CDR3 length: 15 residues. MiXCR was run by TCRdb on the multiplex PCR reads, yielding one entry per CDR3 protein. This table holds some 140,000 distinct CDR3 sequences, about a fifth found once. Samples came from axillary lymph nodes draining the breast cancer. Findings of the study overall: Data only fit, rather than demonstrated, lymph node origin of most tumor T cells. Compared with basal-like, luminal-like tumors shared significantly more repertoire with nontumor tissue. Tumor repertoires ranked between lymph nodes and nontumor tissue in diversity, with V and J gene preferences. The data were judged consistent with most tumor T cells coming from lymph node and expanding in tumor.

The chain is built from TRBV19 and TRBJ1-6; 8 bases fit TRBD1. The sample was axillary lymph node tissue. The clonotype comes from a female donor with breast cancer. Some clones in this sample may be carry-over from other donors' samples. The DNA of the CDR3 is TGTGCCAGTAGTATAGAAGGGACAGGCCGATCACCCCTCCACTTT. Its protein product is CASSIEGTGRSPLHF.